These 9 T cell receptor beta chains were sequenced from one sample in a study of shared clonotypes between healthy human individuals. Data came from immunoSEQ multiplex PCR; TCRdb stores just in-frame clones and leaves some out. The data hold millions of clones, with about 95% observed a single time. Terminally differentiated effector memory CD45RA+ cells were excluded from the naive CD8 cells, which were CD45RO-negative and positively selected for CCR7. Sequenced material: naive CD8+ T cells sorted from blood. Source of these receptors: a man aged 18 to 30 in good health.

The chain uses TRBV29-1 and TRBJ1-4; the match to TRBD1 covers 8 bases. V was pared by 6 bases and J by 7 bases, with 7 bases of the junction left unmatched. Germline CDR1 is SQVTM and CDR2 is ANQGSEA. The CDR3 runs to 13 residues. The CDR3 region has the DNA TGCAGCGTCCGAGGACAGGGACCTGAAAAACTGTTTTTT. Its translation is CSVRGQGPEKLFF.

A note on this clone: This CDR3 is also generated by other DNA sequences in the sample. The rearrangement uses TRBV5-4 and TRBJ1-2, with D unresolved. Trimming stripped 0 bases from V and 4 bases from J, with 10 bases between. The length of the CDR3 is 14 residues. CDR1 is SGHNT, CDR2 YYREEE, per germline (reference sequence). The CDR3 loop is CASSLDPETYGYTF. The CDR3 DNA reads TGTGCCAGCAGCTTGGATCCAGAGACCTATGGCTACACCTTC.

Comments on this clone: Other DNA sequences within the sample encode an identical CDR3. The CDR3 DNA reads TGTGCCAGCAGCCTCGGGAACACCGGGGAGCTGTTTTTT. This encodes CASSLGNTGELFF. The rearrangement joins TRBV13 to TRBJ2-2; the D is unclear. This CDR3 comprises 13 residues. Germline CDR1 PRHDT, CDR2 FYEKMQ (reference sequence). Trimming removed 5 bases at V and 1 base at J, with 5 bases between.

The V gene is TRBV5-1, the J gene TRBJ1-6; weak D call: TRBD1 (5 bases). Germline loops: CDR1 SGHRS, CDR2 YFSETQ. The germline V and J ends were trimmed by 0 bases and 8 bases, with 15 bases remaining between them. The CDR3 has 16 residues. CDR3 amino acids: CASSLGGWTMDSPLHF. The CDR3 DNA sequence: TGCGCCAGCAGCTTGGGCGGGTGGACAATGGATTCACCCCTCCACTTT.

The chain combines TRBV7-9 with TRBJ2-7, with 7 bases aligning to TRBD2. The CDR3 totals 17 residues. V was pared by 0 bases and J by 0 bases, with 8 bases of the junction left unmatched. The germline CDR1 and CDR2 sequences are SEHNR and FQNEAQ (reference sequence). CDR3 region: CASSLASGGLNSYEQYF. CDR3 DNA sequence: TGTGCCAGCAGCTTAGCCTCCGGGGGGTTAAACTCCTACGAGCAGTACTTC.

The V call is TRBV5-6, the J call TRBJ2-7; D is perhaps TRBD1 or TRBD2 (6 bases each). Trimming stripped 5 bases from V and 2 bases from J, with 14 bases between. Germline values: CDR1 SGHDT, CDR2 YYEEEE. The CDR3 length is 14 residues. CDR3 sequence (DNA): TGTGCCAGCAGGATGGGGGGCTCCCCCTACGAGCAGTACTTC. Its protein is CASRMGGSPYEQYF.

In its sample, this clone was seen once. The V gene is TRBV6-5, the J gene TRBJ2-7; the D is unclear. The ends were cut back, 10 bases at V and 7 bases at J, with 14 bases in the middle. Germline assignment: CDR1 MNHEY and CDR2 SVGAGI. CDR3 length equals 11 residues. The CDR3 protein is CATVLGSEQYF. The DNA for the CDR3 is TGTGCCACCGTGCTAGGAAGTGAGCAGTACTTC.

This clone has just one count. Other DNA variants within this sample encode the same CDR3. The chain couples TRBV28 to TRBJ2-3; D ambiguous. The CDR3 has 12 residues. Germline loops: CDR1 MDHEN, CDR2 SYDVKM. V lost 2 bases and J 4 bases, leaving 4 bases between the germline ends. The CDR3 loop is CASSLGADTQYF. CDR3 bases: TGTGCCAGCAGTTTAGGTGCAGATACGCAGTATTTT.

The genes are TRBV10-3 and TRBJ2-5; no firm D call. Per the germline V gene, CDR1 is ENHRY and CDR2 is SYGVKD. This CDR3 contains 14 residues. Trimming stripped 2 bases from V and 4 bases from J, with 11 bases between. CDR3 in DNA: TGTGCCATCAGTGAGGATCCGTTTGGAGAGACCCAGTACTTC. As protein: CAISEDPFGETQYF.